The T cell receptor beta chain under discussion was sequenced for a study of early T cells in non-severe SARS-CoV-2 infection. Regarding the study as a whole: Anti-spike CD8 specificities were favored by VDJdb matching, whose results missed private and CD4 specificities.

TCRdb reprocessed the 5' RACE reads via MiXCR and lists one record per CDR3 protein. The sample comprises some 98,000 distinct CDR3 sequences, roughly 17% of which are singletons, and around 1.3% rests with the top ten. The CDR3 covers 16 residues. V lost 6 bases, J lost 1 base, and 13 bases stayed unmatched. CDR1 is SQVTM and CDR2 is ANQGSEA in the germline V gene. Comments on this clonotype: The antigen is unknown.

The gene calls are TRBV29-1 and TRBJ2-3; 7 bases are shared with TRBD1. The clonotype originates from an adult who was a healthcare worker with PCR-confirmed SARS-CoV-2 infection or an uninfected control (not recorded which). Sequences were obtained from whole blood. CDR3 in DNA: TGCAGCGTGATGGAAGGTCGAGGGGGCCGCACAGATACGCAGTATTTT. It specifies CSVMEGRGGRTDTQYF.